This TCR beta chain was profiled in a study of CD8 T cells in Susac syndrome. Findings and limits, study-wide: The study admitted that it had a relatively small number of individuals in its TCR sequencing and HLA analysis.

Random hexamers were used to reverse transcribe about 0.5 to 1 ug of RNA. Amplification of TCR beta CDR3 spanned 54 Vbeta and 13 Jbeta via immunoSEQ multiplex PCR. Via MiXCR, TCRdb re-called the immunoSEQ multiplex PCR reads, giving one row per CDR3 protein. This table holds around 180,000 distinct CDR3 sequences, 90% to 95% found once. As to this clonotype: Its target is not known.

Patients having Susac syndrome satisfied recently defined diagnostic criteria for definite or probable disease. Negative isolation was used for CD8+ and CD4+ T cells and FACS enrichment for TEMRA cells. Source material: CD4+ T cells from PBMCs. The origin of this receptor is a human donor with Susac syndrome.

The CDR3 nucleotides are TGTGCCAGCAGCTTAATGGTGAACACTGAAGCTTTCTTT. It encodes CASSLMVNTEAFF. The genes are TRBV11-2 and TRBJ1-1; D call uncertain. Trimming took 2 bases from V and 0 from J, leaving 4 bases between them. This CDR3 has 13 amino acids. The V gene's germline CDR1 is SGHAT and CDR2 FQNNGV.